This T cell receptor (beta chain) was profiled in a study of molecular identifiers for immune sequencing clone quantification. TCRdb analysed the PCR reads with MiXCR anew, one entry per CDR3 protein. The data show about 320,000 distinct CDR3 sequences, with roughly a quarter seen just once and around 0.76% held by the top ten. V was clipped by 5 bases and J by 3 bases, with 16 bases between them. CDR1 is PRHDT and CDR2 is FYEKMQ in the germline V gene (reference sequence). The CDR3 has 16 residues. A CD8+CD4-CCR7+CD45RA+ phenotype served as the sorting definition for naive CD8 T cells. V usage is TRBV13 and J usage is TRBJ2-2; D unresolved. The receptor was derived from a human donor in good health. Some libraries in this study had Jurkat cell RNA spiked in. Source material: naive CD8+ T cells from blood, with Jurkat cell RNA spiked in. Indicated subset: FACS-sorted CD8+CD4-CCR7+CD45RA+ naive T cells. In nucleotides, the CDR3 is TGTGCCAGCAGCGCAAGAGGTCTCCATCACACCGGGGAGCTGTTTTTT. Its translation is CASSARGLHHTGELFF.